This TCR beta chain was identified in a study of T-cell memory formation after mild COVID-19. Overall study findings and caveats: For second-wave clones that peaked at day 37, SARS-CoV-2 specificity went unverified. Memory from before infection featured some responding clones, which suggests cross-reactive memory joined. CD4+ contracting clones were found mainly in CM and EM, and CD8+ ones in EMRA.

The germline V and J ends were trimmed by 0 bases and 4 bases, with 19 bases remaining between them. This CDR3 spans 18 amino acids. CDR1 and CDR2 from the germline V gene are LNHNV and YYDKDF (reference sequence). This clonotype was observed many times. Its antigen is still unknown. Researchers used 5'RACE with constant-segment primers to make TCR alpha and TCR beta cDNA libraries that carry sample barcodes and UMIs. In TCRdb, the 5' RACE reads were re-called with MiXCR into one record per CDR3 protein. Of 200,000 to 300,000 distinct CDR3 sequences in the sample, 15% were seen once. The genes are TRBV15 and TRBJ1-5, with unresolved D. The sequenced material came from PBMCs or a T cell subset sorted from them (not recorded which). The sequence was obtained from an adult woman who had mild COVID-19 (a few samples of this study predate the infection). Cell type and time point are not known. The CDR3 is CATSRDSVLGLRNQPQHF. The CDR3 nucleotides are TGTGCCACCAGCAGAGATTCAGTCTTGGGTCTTCGGAATCAGCCCCAGCATTTT.